This T cell receptor (beta chain) comes out of a study of control samples from healthy donors and cancer patients. The protocol was immunoSEQ multiplex PCR, while the TCRdb copy is restricted to in-frame clones and leaves out a portion. The sample has 84,000 or so clones; 91% are singletons. CDR1 and CDR2 (germline): SGHDT, YYEEEE. Trimming removed 10 bases from V and 5 bases from J, with 9 bases in between. The CDR3 is 10 amino acids. The TCR comes from a man aged 50 or older in good health. This chain connects TRBV5-6 to TRBJ2-5; D is unresolved. The sequenced sample consisted of blood. Here the CDR3 reads CASGRETQYF. CDR3 sequence (DNA): TGTGCCTCCGGGCGGGAGACCCAGTACTTC.